The 14 T cell receptor beta chains below come from one sample, sequenced in a study of T cell responses to AZD1222 COVID-19 vaccine. The assay was immunoSEQ multiplex PCR, and TCRdb's table has in-frame clones only and misses some. This sample has about 79,000 clones, with roughly nine tenths found just once. Specimen: peripheral blood, collected on day 0 of MenACWY control vaccination. Receptor source: an adult in good health.

The chain joins TRBV10-3 to TRBJ2-2, with 7 bases aligning to TRBD1. Germline V lookup: CDR1 ENHRY, CDR2 SYGVKD. The ends lost 5 bases at V and 3 bases at J; junction bases unmatched: 6. This CDR3 spans 15 amino acids. The chain's CDR3 is CAISSTGIDTGELFF. In DNA form, the CDR3 reads TGTGCCATCAGTTCGACAGGGATCGACACCGGGGAGCTGTTTTTT.

This chain's CDR3 is CASSQHTGEPQHF. For the CDR3, the DNA is TGCGCCAGCAGCCAACATACAGGAGAGCCCCAGCATTTT. V gene TRBV4-3 combines with J gene TRBJ1-5; D may be TRBD1 (5 bases). This CDR3 is built from 13 residues. CDR1 and CDR2 from the germline V gene are LGHNA and YSLEER. Trimming pared 2 bases from V and 8 bases from J, leaving 10 bases between.

The rearrangement joins TRBV19 to TRBJ2-5; no firm D call. Germline V gene lookup returns CDR1 LNHDA and CDR2 SQIVND (reference sequence). The CDR3 runs to 14 residues. The V end was cut by 3 bases, the J end by 1 base, with 9 bases between. The CDR3 nucleotides are TGTGCCAGTAGTATTATTGGTTTCCAAGAGACCCAGTACTTC. It encodes CASSIIGFQETQYF.

The genes are TRBV19 and TRBJ2-2; D is undetermined. The CDR3 loop spans 14 amino acids. Trimming removed 4 bases from V and 0 bases from J, with 6 bases in between. The germline CDR1 and CDR2 sequences are LNHDA and SQIVND (reference sequence). CDR3 region: CASSNGPNTGELFF. The CDR3 bases are TGTGCCAGTAGTAACGGGCCGAACACCGGGGAGCTGTTTTTT.

CDR3 nucleotide sequence: TGTGCCAGCAGCTTAGGGGGAAGTGCTAATGAAAAACTGTTTTTT. This gives the protein CASSLGGSANEKLFF. The chain couples TRBV7-2 to TRBJ1-4; D gene uncertain. The germline gives CDR1 SGHTA, CDR2 FQGNSA. The V gene lost 1 base and the J gene lost 3 bases, with 9 bases spanning the gap. This CDR3 is 15 amino acids long. Supplemented by reference TRBV7-2 and TRBJ1-4, the full variable domain reads GAGVSQSPSNKVTEKGKDVELRCDPISGHTALYWYRQSLGQGLEFLIYFQGNSAPDKSGLPSDRFSAERTGGSVSTLTIQRTQQEDSAVYLCASSLGGSANEKLFFGSGTQLSVL.

The gene calls are TRBV29-1 and TRBJ2-3, with TRBD2 identical over 11 bases. The CDR3 runs 14 residues. The V segment lost 7 bases and the J segment 3 bases; nucleotides outside the gene matches: 6. CDR1 and CDR2 (germline): SQVTM, ANQGSEA. CDR3 sequence reads: CSGSGRAGTDTQYF. The CDR3 DNA reads TGCAGCGGTAGCGGGAGGGCCGGAACAGATACGCAGTATTTT.

This chain links TRBV7-2 with TRBJ2-5, with a weak D call TRBD2 (6 bases). Trimming took off 3 bases at V and 1 base at J, with 12 bases between the two ends. The CDR3 totals 15 residues. Germline CDR1 SGHTA, CDR2 FQGNSA. CDR3 in amino acids: CASSFQPGGQETQYF. In DNA form, the CDR3 reads TGTGCCAGCAGCTTCCAGCCCGGGGGCCAAGAGACCCAGTACTTC.

The J gene is TRBJ1-4, the V gene TRBV4-3, with TRBD1 identical over 7 bases. V trimming: 2 bases; J trimming: 3 bases; junction bases outside the gene matches: 9. The CDR3 length is 17 residues. Germline assignment: CDR1 LGHNA and CDR2 YSLEER. This CDR3 is CASSQMTGPQSNEKLFF. CDR3 bases: TGCGCCAGCAGCCAAATGACAGGGCCGCAGTCTAATGAAAAACTGTTTTTT.

The chain has TRBV7-2 and TRBJ1-4; D unresolved. The CDR3 spans 13 residues. The V gene lost 6 bases and the J gene lost 0 bases, with 5 bases spanning the gap. The germline gives CDR1 SGHTA, CDR2 FQGNSA. CDR3 sequence (DNA): TGTGCCAGCAGAATTGCAACTAATGAAAAACTGTTTTTT. Translating gives CASRIATNEKLFF.

Regarding this clone: The junction departs from the called germline gene at one end, perhaps through a read error. The chain carries TRBV15 and TRBJ2-7; TRBD1 matches 8 bases. CDR3 length: 15 residues. Germline values: CDR1 LNHNV, CDR2 YYDKDF (reference sequence). CDR3 sequence reads: CATSPARTGQTGLRF. The CDR3 bases are TGTGCCACCAGCCCCGCCAGGACAGGGCAGACGGGTCTTAGATTC.

The rearrangement links TRBV18 to TRBJ1-5; D is unclear. The germline CDR1 and CDR2 sequences are KGHSH and LQKENI. V dropped 2 bases and J dropped 5 bases, with 13 bases sitting between them. This CDR3 has 15 amino acids. DNA of the CDR3: TGTGCCAGCTCACCATTATCTGGGGAGGATCAGCCCCAGCATTTT. Translated: CASSPLSGEDQPQHF.

The chain links TRBV2 to TRBJ2-7; unclear D gene. Germline V gives CDR1 SNHLY, CDR2 FYNNEI. The CDR3 is 13 amino acids. The V end was cut by 3 bases, the J end by 2 bases, with 8 bases between. The CDR3 sequence is CASSDRQAYEQYF. The CDR3 DNA is TGTGCCAGCAGTGACCGGCAGGCCTACGAGCAGTACTTC.

This clone turned up a few times. The chain has TRBV7-4 and TRBJ1-2; D is unclear. V dropped 1 base and J dropped 2 bases, with 5 bases sitting between them. CDR1 SGHVT and CDR2 SQSDAQ come from the germline V gene. The CDR3 is 13 residues long. CDR3 region: CASSLELNYGYTF. Written as DNA, the CDR3 is TGTGCCAGCAGCTTAGAACTGAACTATGGCTACACCTTC.

The genes are TRBV5-1 and TRBJ2-3; D is ambiguous. With 0 bases removed from V and 14 bases from J, the gap between germline ends came to 25 bases. CDR1 and CDR2 from the germline V gene are SGHRS and YFSETQ. This CDR3 is 16 amino acids long. The CDR3, as DNA: TGCGCCAGCAGCTTGGGTGGCACCTCCGGGCTTAATAGTAGGTATTTT. Translating gives CASSLGGTSGLNSRYF.